The clone carrying this T cell receptor (beta chain) was seen at least ten times. The antigen is unknown. Transcripts of RNA were the source for amplifying TCR beta CDR3 regions. First-round RT-PCR used HTBI primers; second-round multiplex PCR followed. MiXCR, run by TCRdb on the multiplex PCR reads, gives a single entry per CDR3 protein. The sample consists of approximately 160,000 distinct CDR3 sequences, 35% to 50% of them appearing once. Moderate-to-severe activity, CAS ≥3, NOSPECS ≥4 and a duration under 3 months were seen in donors with ophthalmopathy. The PBMC fraction was derived from around 9.5 ml of fresh peripheral blood. These data come from a study of Graves' ophthalmopathy and Graves' hyperthyroidism. Study results and limitations: Ophthalmopathy progression was predicted with 70.59% sensitivity and around 72% specificity. Most expanded clonotypes in thyroid above 0.001 frequency also showed up in blood.

Material: peripheral blood. This clonotype was sampled from a man under 40 with Graves' ophthalmopathy.

CDR3 coding DNA: TGTGCCAGCACCGATGGGGGTCCGGACACTGAAGCTTTCTTT. The encoded protein is CASTDGGPDTEAFF. V is TRBV28 and J is TRBJ1-1, with D possibly TRBD1 on 5 matching bases. The CDR3 loop spans 14 amino acids. V lost 7 bases and J 3 bases, leaving 15 bases between the germline ends. Germline CDR1 MDHEN, CDR2 SYDVKM.